Presented here are 16 T cell receptor beta chains from one specimen sequenced in a study of T cells in Graves' hyperthyroidism and ophthalmopathy. Amplification targeted TCR beta CDR3 regions from RNA transcripts. HTBI primers drove first-round RT-PCR of the TCR CDR3. Each CDR3 protein gets one entry after TCRdb re-called the multiplex PCR reads with MiXCR. The table lists around 360,000 distinct CDR3 sequences, around 15% of them singletons. The material sequenced was blood. The origin of the receptors is a woman aged 60-70 years with Graves' ophthalmopathy.

This clonotype was seen ten or more times. J is TRBJ2-7 and V is TRBV3-1; D ambiguous. The CDR3 contains 14 residues. V lost 0 bases, J lost 3 bases, and 9 bases lay in between. Germline loops: CDR1 LGHDT, CDR2 YNNKEL (reference sequence). The CDR3 sequence: CASSQEGRVYEQYF. Here the CDR3 DNA reads TGTGCCAGCAGCCAAGAAGGACGGGTCTACGAGCAGTACTTC.

The table lists this clonotype with many counts. The rearrangement links TRBV3-1 to TRBJ2-7, with 8 bases lining up with TRBD2. With V trimmed by 3 bases and J by 3 bases, 4 bases remained unmatched. From germline, CDR1 is LGHDT and CDR2 YNNKEL (reference sequence). CDR3 size: 14 residues. The DNA for the CDR3 is TGTGCCAGCAGCCAGGGCACTAGCGGCTACGAGCAGTACTTC. It translates to CASSQGTSGYEQYF.

J is TRBJ2-5 and V is TRBV20-1; 10 nucleotides agree with TRBD2. Germline V lookup: CDR1 DFQATT, CDR2 SNEGSKA (reference sequence). J gave up 5 bases and V 6 bases, and 9 bases lay outside the gene matches. The length of the CDR3 is 14 residues. The CDR3 reads CSAAQREGGETQYF. CDR3 sequence (DNA): TGCAGTGCAGCCCAGCGGGAGGGCGGGGAGACCCAGTACTTC.

The gene calls are TRBV6-1 and TRBJ2-3, with D tentatively TRBD2 (5 bases). Trimming removed 5 bases at V and 2 bases at J, with 11 bases between. The CDR3 is 14 amino acids. Germline V lookup: CDR1 MNHNS, CDR2 SASEGT. The chain's CDR3 is CASSRGPYTDTQYF. The DNA of the CDR3 is TGTGCCAGCAGTCGCGGGCCCTACACAGATACGCAGTATTTT.

This clonotype came up many times. V and J are TRBV2 and TRBJ2-7; no clear D. V lost 0 bases, J lost 0 bases, and 6 bases lay in between. The CDR3 sequence is 14 residues long. Germline V gene lookup returns CDR1 SNHLY and CDR2 FYNNEI. The CDR3 DNA reads TGTGCCAGCAGTGAAGCCAGTTACTCCTACGAGCAGTACTTC. Translating it yields CASSEASYSYEQYF.

The sample holds a few counts of this clonotype. The chain recombines TRBV24-1 with TRBJ2-1, with a tentative D call TRBD1 (6 bases). Trimming left V 5 bases short and J 5 bases short, with 12 bases between. CDR3 length: 14 amino acids. Per the germline V gene, CDR1 is KGHDR and CDR2 is SFDVKD. This chain's CDR3 is CATSAAGANNEQFF. The CDR3 DNA follows: TGTGCCACCAGTGCGGCAGGGGCGAACAATGAGCAGTTCTTC.

This clonotype turned up a few times. This chain links TRBV5-8 with TRBJ2-4, with D unclear. Trimming shortened V by 5 bases and J by 0 bases, and 18 bases separated the two germline ends. Germline CDR1 and CDR2: SGHTS and YDEGEE. The length of the CDR3 is 17 residues. DNA for the CDR3: TGTGCCAGCAGATACCCAACCGAACTCCTAGCCAAAAACATTCAGTACTTC. This gives the protein CASRYPTELLAKNIQYF.

This clonotype was seen many times. The V gene is TRBV7-8, the J gene TRBJ2-1; D unclear. Germline V gene lookup returns CDR1 SGHVS and CDR2 FQNEAQ. There are 12 residues in the CDR3. Trimming left V 3 bases short and J 9 bases short, with 9 bases between. The CDR3 region is CASSLIRFEQFF. In nucleotides, the CDR3 is TGTGCCAGCAGCTTGATTAGGTTTGAGCAGTTCTTC.

The sample holds many counts of this clonotype. The V gene is TRBV12-3 or TRBV12-4, the J gene TRBJ2-5; 10 bases are a match to TRBD1. The CDR3 sequence is 14 residues long. V trimming: 5 bases; J trimming: 5 bases; junction bases outside the gene matches: 5. CDR3 DNA: TGTGCCAGCAGTCGGACAGGGGGGGAGGAGACCCAGTACTTC. The encoded protein is CASSRTGGEETQYF.

The rearrangement joins TRBV28 to TRBJ1-4, with a weak D call TRBD1 (5 bases). V was pared by 10 bases and J by 3 bases, with 21 bases between. Germline V gives CDR1 MDHEN, CDR2 SYDVKM. The CDR3 is 16 residues long. CDR3 sequence: CAIGPNAGTSNEKLFF. CDR3 sequence (DNA): TGTGCCATCGGACCTAATGCAGGGACCTCTAATGAAAAACTGTTTTTT.

The chain employs TRBV6-2 or TRBV6-3 and TRBJ2-2; either TRBD1 or TRBD2 may fit D (5 bases each). CDR1 MNHEY and CDR2 SVGEGT come from the germline V gene. CDR3 length: 17 residues. V gave up 0 bases and J gave up 1 base, with 12 bases separating them. Here the CDR3 reads CASSYSTGTLNTGELFF. CDR3 nucleotides: TGTGCCAGCAGTTACTCGACCGGGACCCTGAACACCGGGGAGCTGTTTTTT.

Only a few counts were recorded for this clonotype. The chain combines TRBV4-1 with TRBJ2-5; 11 nucleotides agree with TRBD2. V lost 1 base to trimming and J lost 13 bases; unmatched junction nucleotides: 5. Germline V gene sequence: CDR1 MGHRA, CDR2 YSYEKL. There are 13 residues in the CDR3. The CDR3 loop is CASSQGLAGRRYF. The DNA for the CDR3 is TGCGCCAGCAGCCAAGGACTAGCGGGAAGGAGGTACTTC.

V and J are TRBV27 and TRBJ1-2; TRBD1 agrees at 9 bases. V shed 8 bases, J shed 4 bases, and the junction held 11 bases outside the gene matches. Per the germline V gene, CDR1 is MNHEY and CDR2 is SMNVEV (reference sequence). CDR3 length: 15 residues. The CDR3 sequence: CASGSGTGILYGYTF. CDR3 sequence (DNA): TGTGCCAGCGGGTCGGGGACAGGGATTCTCTATGGCTACACCTTC.

The table lists this clonotype with many counts. This chain connects TRBV20-1 to TRBJ2-7; D unresolved. CDR3 length equals 14 residues. Germline V gene lookup returns CDR1 DFQATT and CDR2 SNEGSKA (reference sequence). Trimming took 2 bases from V and 0 from J, leaving 11 bases between them. CDR3 DNA sequence: TGCAGTGCTAGACAGAGCCCTAGCTCCTACGAGCAGTACTTC. This translates into CSARQSPSSYEQYF.

The table lists this clonotype with a few counts. The genes are TRBV7-9 and TRBJ2-7; 7 bases are shared with TRBD2. The CDR3 has 17 residues. V lost 5 bases and J lost 5; bases outside the gene matches: 18. Germline V gene sequence: CDR1 SEHNR, CDR2 FQNEAQ (reference sequence). CDR3 nucleotide sequence: TGTGCCAGCAGCCCCCCGGGCGGGAGCATTTGGGGTGACGAGCAGTACTTC. This encodes CASSPPGGSIWGDEQYF. Looking up the rest from reference TRBV7-9 and TRBJ2-7 gives the full variable domain: DTGVSQNPRHKITKRGQNVTFRCDPISEHNRLYWYRQTLGQGPEFLTYFQNEAQLEKSRLLSDRFSAERPKGSFSTLEIQRTEQGDSAMYLCASSPPGGSIWGDEQYFGPGTRLTVT.

J is TRBJ1-6 and V is TRBV6-1; D is uncertain. V was pared by 10 bases and J by 2 bases, with 15 bases between. This CDR3 contains 15 residues. Germline lookup yields CDR1 MNHNS and CDR2 SASEGT. The CDR3 is CATLGPAPYNSPLHF. CDR3 sequence (DNA): TGTGCCACTCTCGGACCTGCGCCCTATAATTCACCCCTCCACTTT.